The next 6 T cell receptor beta chains were all read from a single sample in a study of blood T cell repertoires in COVID-19. Using immunoSEQ multiplex PCR, the repertoire was profiled, and TCRdb retains in-frame clones only, with some absent. The sample has 140,000 to 150,000 clones, approximately 81% seen once. Sequencing was carried out using peripheral blood. These receptors were taken from a human donor in a cohort sampled during active COVID-19.

With respect to this clone: The sample contains more than one DNA sequence encoding this CDR3. The chain joins TRBV7-2 to TRBJ2-6; D not resolved. The V gene's germline CDR1 is SGHTA and CDR2 FQGNSA. The CDR3 has 15 amino acids. V lost 1 base and J lost 1, with 5 bases in between. For the CDR3, the DNA is TGTGCCAGCAGCTTAGTCAGTTCTGGGGCCAACGTCCTGACTTTC. As protein: CASSLVSSGANVLTF.

This chain connects TRBV2 to TRBJ1-5, with 7 bases identical to TRBD1. Unmatched junction bases numbered 6, after V lost 5 bases and J lost 5 bases. The germline gives CDR1 SNHLY, CDR2 FYNNEI. The CDR3 is 14 amino acids. CDR3 region: CASSQTGRHQPQHF. Written as DNA, the CDR3 is TGTGCCAGCAGTCAGACAGGGAGGCATCAGCCCCAGCATTTT.

The chain links TRBV28 to TRBJ1-5, with 9 positions matching TRBD1. The junction had 4 bases not matched to a gene; V was cut back by 6 bases and J by 7 bases. The CDR3 sequence is 13 residues long. Germline CDR1 is MDHEN and CDR2 is SYDVKM. This chain's CDR3 is CASRRTGDQPQHF. CDR3 DNA sequence: TGTGCCAGCAGACGGACAGGGGACCAGCCCCAGCATTTT.

The chain uses TRBV7-2 and TRBJ1-6; 7 nucleotides align to TRBD1. The CDR3 loop spans 15 amino acids. CDR1 SGHTA and CDR2 FQGNSA come from the germline V gene. The V segment lost 5 bases and the J segment 2 bases; nucleotides outside the gene matches: 3. This CDR3 reads CASSTGEAYNSPLHF. In DNA, the CDR3 is TGTGCCAGCAGCACAGGGGAAGCCTATAATTCACCCCTCCACTTT.

The genes are TRBV29-1 and TRBJ2-7, with D possibly TRBD2 on 6 matching bases. V was pared by 6 bases and J by 0 bases, with 12 bases between. Germline V CDR1 and CDR2: SQVTM, ANQGSEA. This CDR3 spans 13 amino acids. CDR3 region: CSVISSVSYEQYF. CDR3 DNA sequence: TGCAGCGTCATATCTAGCGTCTCCTACGAGCAGTACTTC.

This chain uses TRBV3-1 (or the pseudogene TRBV3-2) with TRBJ1-5; 7 bases align to TRBD1. The CDR3 totals 15 residues. Per germline, CDR1 LGHDT and CDR2 YNNKEL (reference sequence). Trimming at V came to 6 bases and at J to 4 bases, leaving 9 bases not matched to a gene. CDR3 sequence reads: CASSYTTGINQPQHF. Written as DNA, the CDR3 is TGTGCCAGCAGTTACACGACAGGGATAAATCAGCCCCAGCATTTT.